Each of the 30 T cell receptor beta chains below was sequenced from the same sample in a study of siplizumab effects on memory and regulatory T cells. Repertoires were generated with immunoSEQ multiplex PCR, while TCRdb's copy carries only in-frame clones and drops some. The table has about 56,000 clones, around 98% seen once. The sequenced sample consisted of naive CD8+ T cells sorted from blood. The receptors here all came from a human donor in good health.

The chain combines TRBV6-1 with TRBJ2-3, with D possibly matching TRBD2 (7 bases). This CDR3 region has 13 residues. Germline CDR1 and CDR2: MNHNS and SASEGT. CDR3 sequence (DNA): TGTGTCGTCGGGGGGAGGGGGGCAGATACGCAGTATTTT. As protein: CVVGGRGADTQYF.

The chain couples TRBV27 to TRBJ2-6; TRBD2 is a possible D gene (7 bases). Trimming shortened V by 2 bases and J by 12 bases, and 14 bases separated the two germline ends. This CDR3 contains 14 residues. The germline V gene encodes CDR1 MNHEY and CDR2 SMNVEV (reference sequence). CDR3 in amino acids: CASSLIGGGAVLTF. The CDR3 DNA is TGTGCCAGCAGTTTAATTGGTGGGGGGGCCGTCCTGACTTTC.

The CDR3 DNA is TGTGCCAGCAGCCAAGATCTGGGGTTCTATGGCTACACCTTC. Translating gives CASSQDLGFYGYTF. The V gene is TRBV14, the J gene TRBJ1-2; no firm D call. Germline CDR1 and CDR2: SGHDN and FVKESK. There are 14 residues in the CDR3. The ends were cut back, 0 bases at V and 4 bases at J, with 9 bases in the middle.

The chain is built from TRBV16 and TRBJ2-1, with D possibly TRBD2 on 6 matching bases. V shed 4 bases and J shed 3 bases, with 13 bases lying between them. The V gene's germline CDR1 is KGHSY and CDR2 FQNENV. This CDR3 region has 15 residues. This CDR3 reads CASSPGAGGYNEQFF. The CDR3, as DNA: TGTGCCAGCAGCCCCGGCGCCGGGGGCTACAATGAGCAGTTCTTC.

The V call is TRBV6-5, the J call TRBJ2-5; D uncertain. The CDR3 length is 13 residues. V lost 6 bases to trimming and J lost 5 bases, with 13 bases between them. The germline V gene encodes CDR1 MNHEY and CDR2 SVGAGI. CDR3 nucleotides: TGTGCCAGCAGGAAGGCGTACTCGGAGACCCAGTACTTC. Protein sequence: CASRKAYSETQYF.

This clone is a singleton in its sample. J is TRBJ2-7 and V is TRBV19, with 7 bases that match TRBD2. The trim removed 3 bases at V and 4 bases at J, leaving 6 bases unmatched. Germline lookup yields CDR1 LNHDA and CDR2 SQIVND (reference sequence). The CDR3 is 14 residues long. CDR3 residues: CASSIGGSGYEQYF. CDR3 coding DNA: TGTGCCAGTAGTATCGGCGGGAGCGGGTACGAGCAGTACTTC.

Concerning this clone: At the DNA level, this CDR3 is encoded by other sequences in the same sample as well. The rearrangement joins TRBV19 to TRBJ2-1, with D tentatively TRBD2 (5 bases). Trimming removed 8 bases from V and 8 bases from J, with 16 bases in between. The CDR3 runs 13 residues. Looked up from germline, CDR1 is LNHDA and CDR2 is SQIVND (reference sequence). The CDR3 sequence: CASGLAGSYEQFF. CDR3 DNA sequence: TGTGCCAGTGGACTGGCGGGTTCATATGAGCAGTTCTTC. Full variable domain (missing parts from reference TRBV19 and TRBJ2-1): DGGITQSPKYLFRKEGQNVTLSCEQNLNHDAMYWYRQDPGQGLRLIYYSQIVNDFQKGDIAEGYSVSREKKESFPLTVTSAQKNPTAFYLCASGLAGSYEQFFGPGTRLTVL.

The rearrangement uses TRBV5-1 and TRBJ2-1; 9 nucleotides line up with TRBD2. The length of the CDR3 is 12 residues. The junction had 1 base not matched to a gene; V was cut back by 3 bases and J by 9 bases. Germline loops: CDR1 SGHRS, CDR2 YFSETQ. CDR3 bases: TGCGCCAGCAGCTCTAGCGGGACTGAGCAGTTCTTC. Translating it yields CASSSSGTEQFF. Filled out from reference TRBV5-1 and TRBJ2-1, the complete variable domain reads KAGVTQTPRYLIKTRGQQVTLSCSPISGHRSVSWYQQTPGQGLQFLFEYFSETQRNKGNFPGRFSGRQFSNSRSEMNVSTLELGDSALYLCASSSSGTEQFFGPGTRLTVL.

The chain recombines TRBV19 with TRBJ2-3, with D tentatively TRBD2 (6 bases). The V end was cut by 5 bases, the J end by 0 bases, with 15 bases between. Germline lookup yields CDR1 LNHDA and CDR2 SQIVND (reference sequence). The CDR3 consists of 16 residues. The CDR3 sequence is CASSFSGRESTDTQYF. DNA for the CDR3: TGTGCCAGTAGTTTTAGCGGCAGGGAGAGCACAGATACGCAGTATTTT.

CDR3 nucleotide sequence: TGTGCCAGCAGCGGGACTAGCGGAGAGAACACCGGGGAGCTGTTTTTT. This translates into CASSGTSGENTGELFF. The chain has TRBV9 and TRBJ2-2; the match to TRBD2 covers 10 bases. V lost 3 bases and J lost 1; bases outside the gene matches: 3. CDR3 size: 16 residues. Germline CDR1 and CDR2: SGDLS and YYNGEE.

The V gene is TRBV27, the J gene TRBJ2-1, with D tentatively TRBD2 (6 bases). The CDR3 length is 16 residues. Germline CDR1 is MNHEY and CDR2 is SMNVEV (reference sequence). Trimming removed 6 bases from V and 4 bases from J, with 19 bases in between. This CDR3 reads CASSLAWRGPYNEQFF. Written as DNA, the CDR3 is TGTGCCAGCAGCCTAGCCTGGCGGGGACCTTACAATGAGCAGTTCTTC.

As DNA, the CDR3 is TGCAGTCATAGTACCCCAGCTGAAGCTTTCTTT. Its protein product is CSHSTPAEAFF. This chain joins TRBV29-1 and TRBJ1-1; no clear D. CDR3 length: 11 amino acids. Germline CDR1 SQVTM, CDR2 ANQGSEA. The variable domain in full, with the rest retrieved from reference TRBV29-1 and TRBJ1-1, is SAVISQKPSRDICQRGTSLTIQCQVDSQVTMMFWYRQQPGQSLTLIATANQGSEATYESGFVIDKFPISRPNLTFSTLTVSNMSPEDSSIYLCSHSTPAEAFFGQGTRLTVV.

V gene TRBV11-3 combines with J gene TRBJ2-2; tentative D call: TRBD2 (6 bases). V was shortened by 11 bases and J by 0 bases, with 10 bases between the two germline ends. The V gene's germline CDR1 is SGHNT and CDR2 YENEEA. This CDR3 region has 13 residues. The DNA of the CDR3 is TGTGCCTGCGGGGACGCGAACACCGGGGAGCTGTTTTTT. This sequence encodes CACGDANTGELFF. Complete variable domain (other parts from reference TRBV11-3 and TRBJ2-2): EAGVVQSPRYKIIEKKQPVAFWCNPISGHNTLYWYLQNLGQGPELLIRYENEEAVDDSQLPKDRFSAERLKGVDSTLKIQPAELGDSAVYLCACGDANTGELFFGEGSRLTVL.

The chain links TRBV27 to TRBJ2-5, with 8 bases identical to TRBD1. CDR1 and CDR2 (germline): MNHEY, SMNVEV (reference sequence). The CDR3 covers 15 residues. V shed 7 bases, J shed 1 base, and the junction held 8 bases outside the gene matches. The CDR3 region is CASIGGTGFQETQYF. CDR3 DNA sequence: TGTGCCAGCATTGGGGGGACAGGTTTCCAAGAGACCCAGTACTTC.

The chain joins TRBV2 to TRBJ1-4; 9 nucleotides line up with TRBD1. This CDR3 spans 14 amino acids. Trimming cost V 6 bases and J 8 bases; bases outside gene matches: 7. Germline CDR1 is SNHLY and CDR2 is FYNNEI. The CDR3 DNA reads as TGTGCCAGCAGCGCGGGACAGGGTAGGGAAAAACTGTTTTTT. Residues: CASSAGQGREKLFF. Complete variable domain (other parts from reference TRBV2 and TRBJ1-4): EPEVTQTPSHQVTQMGQEVILRCVPISNHLYFYWYRQILGQKVEFLVSFYNNEISEKSEIFDDQFSVERPDGSNFTLKIRSTKLEDSAMYFCASSAGQGREKLFFGSGTQLSVL.

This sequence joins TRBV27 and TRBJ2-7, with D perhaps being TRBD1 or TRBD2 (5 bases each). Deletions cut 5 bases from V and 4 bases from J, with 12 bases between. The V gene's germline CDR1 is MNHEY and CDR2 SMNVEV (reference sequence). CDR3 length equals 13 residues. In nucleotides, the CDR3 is TGTGCCAGCAGTCCGGGGACCATTTACGAGCAGTACTTC. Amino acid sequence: CASSPGTIYEQYF.

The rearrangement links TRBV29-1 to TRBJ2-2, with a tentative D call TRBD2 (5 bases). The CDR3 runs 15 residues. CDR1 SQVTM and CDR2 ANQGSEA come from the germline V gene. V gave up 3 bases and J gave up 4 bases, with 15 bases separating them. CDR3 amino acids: CSVDLARGITGELFF. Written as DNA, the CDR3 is TGCAGCGTTGACCTAGCCCGAGGAATCACCGGGGAGCTGTTTTTT.

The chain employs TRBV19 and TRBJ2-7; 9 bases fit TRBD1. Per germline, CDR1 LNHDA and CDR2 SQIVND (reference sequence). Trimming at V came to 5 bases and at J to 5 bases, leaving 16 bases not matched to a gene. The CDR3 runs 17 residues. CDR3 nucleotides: TGTGCCAGTAGTGTAAGTGGTCGGGGGACAGGGATCCACGAGCAGTACTTC. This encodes CASSVSGRGTGIHEQYF.

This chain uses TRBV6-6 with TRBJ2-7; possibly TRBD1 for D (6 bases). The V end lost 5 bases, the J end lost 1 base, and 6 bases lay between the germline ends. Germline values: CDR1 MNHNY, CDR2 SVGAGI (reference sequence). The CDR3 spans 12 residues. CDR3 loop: CASSQGSYEQYF. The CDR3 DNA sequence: TGTGCCAGCAGTCAGGGGTCCTACGAGCAGTACTTC.

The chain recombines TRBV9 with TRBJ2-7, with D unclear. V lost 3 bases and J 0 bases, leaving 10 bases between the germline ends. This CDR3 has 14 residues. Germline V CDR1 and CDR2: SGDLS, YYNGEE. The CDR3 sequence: CASSGARASYEQYF. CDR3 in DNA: TGTGCCAGCAGCGGAGCCCGGGCCTCCTACGAGCAGTACTTC.

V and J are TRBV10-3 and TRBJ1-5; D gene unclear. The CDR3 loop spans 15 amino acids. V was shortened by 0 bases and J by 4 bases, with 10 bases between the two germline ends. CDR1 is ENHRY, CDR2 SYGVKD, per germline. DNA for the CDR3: TGTGCCATCAGTGAGTCGGCAGACCTAAATCAGCCCCAGCATTTT. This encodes CAISESADLNQPQHF.

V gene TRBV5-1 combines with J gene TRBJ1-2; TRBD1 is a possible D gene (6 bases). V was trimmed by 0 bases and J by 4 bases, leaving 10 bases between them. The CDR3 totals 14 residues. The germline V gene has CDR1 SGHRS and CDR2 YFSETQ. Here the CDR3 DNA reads TGCGCCAGCAGCTTGGAAGGGGGAACCTATGGCTACACCTTC. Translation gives CASSLEGGTYGYTF.

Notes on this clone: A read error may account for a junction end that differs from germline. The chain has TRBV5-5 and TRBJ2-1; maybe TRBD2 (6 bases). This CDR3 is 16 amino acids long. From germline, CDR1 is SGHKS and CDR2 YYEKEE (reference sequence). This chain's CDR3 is CASTLGPSVTYNEQFF. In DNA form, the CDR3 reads TGTGCCAGCACCTTGGGGCCTAGCGTAACCTACAATGAGCAGTTCTTC.

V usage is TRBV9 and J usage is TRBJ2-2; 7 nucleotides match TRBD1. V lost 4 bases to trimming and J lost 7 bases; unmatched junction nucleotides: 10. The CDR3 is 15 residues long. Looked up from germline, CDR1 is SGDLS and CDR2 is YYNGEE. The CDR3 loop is CASSQMTGSSGELFF. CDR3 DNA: TGTGCCAGCAGCCAAATGACAGGGTCCAGCGGGGAGCTGTTTTTT.

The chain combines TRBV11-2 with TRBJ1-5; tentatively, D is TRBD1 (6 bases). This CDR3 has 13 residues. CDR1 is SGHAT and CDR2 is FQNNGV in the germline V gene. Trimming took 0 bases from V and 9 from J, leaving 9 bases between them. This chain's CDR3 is CASSLEGGGPQHF. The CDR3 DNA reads TGTGCCAGCAGCTTAGAGGGGGGCGGGCCCCAGCATTTT.

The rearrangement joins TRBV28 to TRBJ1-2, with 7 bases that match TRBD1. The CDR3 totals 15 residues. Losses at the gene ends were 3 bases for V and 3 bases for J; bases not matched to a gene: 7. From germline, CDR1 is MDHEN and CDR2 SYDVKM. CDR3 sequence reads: CASSFIRDSDYGYTF. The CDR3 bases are TGTGCCAGCAGTTTTATCAGGGACAGTGACTATGGCTACACCTTC.

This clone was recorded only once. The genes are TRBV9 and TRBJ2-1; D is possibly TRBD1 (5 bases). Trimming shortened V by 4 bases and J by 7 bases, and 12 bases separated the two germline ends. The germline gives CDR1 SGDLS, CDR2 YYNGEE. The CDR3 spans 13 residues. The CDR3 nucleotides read TGTGCCAGCAGCCCCCCCCAGGGAAATGAGCAGTTCTTC. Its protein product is CASSPPQGNEQFF.

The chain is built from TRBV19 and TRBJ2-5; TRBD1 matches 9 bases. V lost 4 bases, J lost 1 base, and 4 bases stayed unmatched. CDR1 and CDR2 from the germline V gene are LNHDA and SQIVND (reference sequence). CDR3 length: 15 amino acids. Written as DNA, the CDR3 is TGTGCCAGTAGTACCGGGACAGGGAGCCAAGAGACCCAGTACTTC. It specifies CASSTGTGSQETQYF.

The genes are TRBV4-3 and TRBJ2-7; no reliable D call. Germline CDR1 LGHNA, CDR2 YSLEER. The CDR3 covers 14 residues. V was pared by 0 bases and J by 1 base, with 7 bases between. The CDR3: CASSQDVGSYEQYF. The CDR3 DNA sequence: TGCGCCAGCAGCCAAGATGTTGGGTCCTACGAGCAGTACTTC.

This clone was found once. CDR3 nucleotide sequence: TGTGCCAGCAGCTTAGAAGGCCGCACAGATACGCAGTATTTT. Translating it yields CASSLEGRTDTQYF. This chain connects TRBV13 to TRBJ2-3; D is unclear. The CDR3 covers 14 residues. Germline V gene sequence: CDR1 PRHDT, CDR2 FYEKMQ (reference sequence). Trimming stripped 1 base from V and 1 base from J, with 6 bases between.